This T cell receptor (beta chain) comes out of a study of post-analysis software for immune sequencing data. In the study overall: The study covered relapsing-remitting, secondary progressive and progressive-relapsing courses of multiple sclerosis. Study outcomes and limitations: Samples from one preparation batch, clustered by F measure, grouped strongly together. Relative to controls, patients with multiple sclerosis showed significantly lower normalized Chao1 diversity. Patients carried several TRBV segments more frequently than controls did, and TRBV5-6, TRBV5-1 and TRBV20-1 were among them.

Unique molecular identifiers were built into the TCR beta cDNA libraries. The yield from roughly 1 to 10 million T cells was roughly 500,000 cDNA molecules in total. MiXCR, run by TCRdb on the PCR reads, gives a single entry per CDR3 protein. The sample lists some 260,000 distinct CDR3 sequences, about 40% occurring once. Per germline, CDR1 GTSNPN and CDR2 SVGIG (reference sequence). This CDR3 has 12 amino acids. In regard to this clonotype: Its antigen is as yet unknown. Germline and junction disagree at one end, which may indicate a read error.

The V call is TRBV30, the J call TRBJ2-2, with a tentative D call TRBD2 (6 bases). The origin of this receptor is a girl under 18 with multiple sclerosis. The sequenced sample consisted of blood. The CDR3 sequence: CAWSAGSGEPFF. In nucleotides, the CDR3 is TGTGCCTGGAGCGCGGGATCGGGGGAGCCGTTTTTT.